This T cell receptor beta chain was captured by sequencing in a study of blood T cell repertoires in COVID-19. About the research overall: COVID-19 samples from acute and convalescent phases originated in the United States, Italy and Spain. In each case, the material was cDNA or gDNA derived from T cells, B-cell-depleted T cells, or PBMCs.

Germline V CDR1 and CDR2: SGHRS, YFSETQ. This CDR3 contains 15 residues. Losses at the gene ends were 2 bases for V and 4 bases for J; bases not matched to a gene: 5. Authors' data handling: The authors estimated nucleated cell counts from reference gene primer amplification. Some clones are missing from TCRdb's copy, which holds only in-frame ones; the method was immunoSEQ multiplex PCR. For V, J and clone size, that table is used; D and trimming come from the DNA. This sample has some 150,000 clones; around four fifths occur once, and the top ten carry about 3%. This rearrangement joins TRBV5-1 to TRBJ2-5; 10 positions agree with TRBD1. The sequenced sample was peripheral blood. The source is a woman aged 40 to 49 with active or convalescent COVID-19. The CDR3 region is CASSFPGQGIETQYF. CDR3 nucleotide sequence: TGCGCCAGCAGCTTCCCGGGACAGGGGATAGAGACCCAGTACTTC.